A selection of T cell receptor beta chains follows, all from one sample in a study of cytomegalovirus exposure and HLA in healthy donors. The protocol was immunoSEQ multiplex PCR, while the TCRdb copy is restricted to in-frame clones and leaves out a portion. This table holds about 200,000 clones, approximately 85% found once. Material for sequencing was PBMCs. The receptor set was obtained from a woman aged 18-35 years in good health and CMV-seronegative. The CDR3 runs from the conserved cysteine through the conserved F or W. A D gene is named only where the DNA matches it firmly. The listing skips clone size in some rows; elsewhere it reads once, few, many or a size class.

D	size	V	J	DNA	CDR3
TRBD1	NA	TRBV2	TRBJ1-5	TGTGCCAGCAGTGAAATAGGGGGCTCGGGCAATCAGCCCCAGCATTTT	CASSEIGGSGNQPQHF
TRBD1	NA	TRBV5-1	TRBJ1-4	TGCGCCAGCAGCACCGGACAGGGAAATGAAAAACTGTTTTTT	CASSTGQGNEKLFF
NA	NA	TRBV9	TRBJ1-2	TGTGCCAGCAGCGTAGGAGCGAACCCCTATTCTAACTATGGCTACACCTTC	CASSVGANPYSNYGYTF
TRBD1	NA	TRBV6-1	TRBJ1-1	TGTGCCAGCAGTGAAGAAGGGACAGGGGGCTGGGAAGCTTTCTTT	CASSEEGTGGWEAFF
TRBD1	NA	TRBV2	TRBJ1-2	TGTGCCAGCAGTTGGGACAGTCCAAAACCTATCTATGGCTACACCTTC	CASSWDSPKPIYGYTF
TRBD1	NA	TRBV9	TRBJ2-3	TGTGCCAGCAGCGCGGGACAGTTTCTTGGTGGAGATACGCAGTATTTT	CASSAGQFLGGDTQYF
TRBD1	NA	TRBV7-9	TRBJ1-1	TGTGCCAGCAGCTCTAACAGGGGTAGAGACACTGAAGCTTTCTTT	CASSSNRGRDTEAFF
TRBD2	NA	TRBV10-2	TRBJ2-5	TGCGCCAGCAGTGGGAGGGAGGGAATGGTAGGGGAGACCCAGTACTTC	CASSGREGMVGETQYF
TRBD1	NA	TRBV6-1	TRBJ2-3	TGTGCCAGCAGTCCTACGACAGGGGCGGATACGCAGTATTTT	CASSPTTGADTQYF
TRBD1	NA	TRBV2	TRBJ1-1	TGTGCCAGCAGTCGGGACAGGGAGAGAGCTTTCTTT	CASSRDRERAFF
TRBD1	NA	TRBV5-1	TRBJ1-1	TGCGCCAGCAGCGCGGGACAGGGGGCGAACACTGAAGCTTTCTTT	CASSAGQGANTEAFF
TRBD1	NA	TRBV6-1	TRBJ1-2	TGTGCCAGCAGTGAAGGGGGTCGGACGGGACAGGGGATTGGCTATGGCTACACCTTC	CASSEGGRTGQGIGYGYTF
TRBD1	NA	TRBV6-4	TRBJ1-1	TGTGCCAGCAGTCCTTGGGGGACAGGGGGCTTGGACACTGAAGCTTTCTTT	CASSPWGTGGLDTEAFF
TRBD2	few	TRBV27	TRBJ2-1	TGTGCCAGCAGATGGAATGTAGCGGGAGGAGGCGATGAGCAGTTCTTC	CASRWNVAGGGDEQFF
NA	once	TRBV7-8	TRBJ2-1	TGTGCCAGCAGTCAACTAGAGGGTGAGCAGTTCTTC	CASSQLEGEQFF
TRBD1	NA	TRBV5-1	TRBJ2-3	TGCGCCAGCAGCTTCACTACTTCAGGGGGCGGCACAGATACGCAGTATTTT	CASSFTTSGGGTDTQYF
NA	NA	TRBV5-6	TRBJ1-2	TGTGCCAGCAGCTTACTGATTCGGGGGGAGGCTAACTATGGCTACACCTTC	CASSLLIRGEANYGYTF
NA	once	TRBV5-1	TRBJ2-3	TGCGCCAGCAGCCCGGGACACGCGATTAGCACAGATACGCAGTATTTT	CASSPGHAISTDTQYF